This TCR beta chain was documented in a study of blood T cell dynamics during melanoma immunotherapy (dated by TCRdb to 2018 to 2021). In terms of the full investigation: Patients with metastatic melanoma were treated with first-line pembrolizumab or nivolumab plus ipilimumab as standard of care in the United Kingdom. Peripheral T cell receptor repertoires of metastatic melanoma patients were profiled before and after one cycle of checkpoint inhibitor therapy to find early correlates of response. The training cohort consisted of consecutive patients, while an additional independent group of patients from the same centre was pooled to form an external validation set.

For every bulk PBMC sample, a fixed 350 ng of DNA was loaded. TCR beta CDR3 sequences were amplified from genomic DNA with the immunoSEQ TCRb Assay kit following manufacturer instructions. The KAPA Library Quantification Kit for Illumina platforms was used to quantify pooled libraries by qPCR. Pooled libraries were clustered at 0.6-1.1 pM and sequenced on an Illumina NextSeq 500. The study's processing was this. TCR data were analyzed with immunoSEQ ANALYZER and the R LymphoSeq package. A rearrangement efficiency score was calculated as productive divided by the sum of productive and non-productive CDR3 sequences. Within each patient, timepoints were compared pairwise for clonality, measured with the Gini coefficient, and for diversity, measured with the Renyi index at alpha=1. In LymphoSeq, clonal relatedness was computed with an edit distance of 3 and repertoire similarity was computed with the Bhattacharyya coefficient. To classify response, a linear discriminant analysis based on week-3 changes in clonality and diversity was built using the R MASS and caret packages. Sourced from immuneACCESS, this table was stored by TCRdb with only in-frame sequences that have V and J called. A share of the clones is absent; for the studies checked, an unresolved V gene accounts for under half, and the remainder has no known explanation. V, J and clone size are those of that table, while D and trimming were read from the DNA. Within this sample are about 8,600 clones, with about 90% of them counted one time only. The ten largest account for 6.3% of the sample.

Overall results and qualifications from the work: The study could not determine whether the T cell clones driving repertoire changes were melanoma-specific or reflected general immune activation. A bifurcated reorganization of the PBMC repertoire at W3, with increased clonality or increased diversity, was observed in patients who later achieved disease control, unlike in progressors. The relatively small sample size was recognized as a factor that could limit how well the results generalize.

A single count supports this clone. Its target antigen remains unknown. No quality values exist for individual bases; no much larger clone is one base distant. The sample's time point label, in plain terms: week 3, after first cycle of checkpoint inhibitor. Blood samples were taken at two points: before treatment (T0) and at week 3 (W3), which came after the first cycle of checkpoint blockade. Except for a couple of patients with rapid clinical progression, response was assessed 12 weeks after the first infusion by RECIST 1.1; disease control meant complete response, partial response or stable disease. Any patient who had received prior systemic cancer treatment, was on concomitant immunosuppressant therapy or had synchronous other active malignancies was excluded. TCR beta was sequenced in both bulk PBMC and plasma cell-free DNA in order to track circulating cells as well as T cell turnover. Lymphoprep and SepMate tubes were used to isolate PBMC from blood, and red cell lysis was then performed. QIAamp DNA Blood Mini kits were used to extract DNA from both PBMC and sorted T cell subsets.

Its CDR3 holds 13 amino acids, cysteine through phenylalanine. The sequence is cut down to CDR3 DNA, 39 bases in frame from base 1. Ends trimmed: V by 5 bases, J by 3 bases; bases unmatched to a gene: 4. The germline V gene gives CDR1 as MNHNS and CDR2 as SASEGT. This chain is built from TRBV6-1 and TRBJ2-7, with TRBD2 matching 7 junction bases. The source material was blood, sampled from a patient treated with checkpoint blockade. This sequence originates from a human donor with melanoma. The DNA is TGTGCCAGCAGTTCCGGGAGGCGCTACGAGCAGTACTTC. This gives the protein CASSSGRRYEQYF.